This T cell receptor (beta chain) is drawn from a study of cytomegalovirus exposure and HLA in healthy donors. Findings and limits, study-wide: Sequencing likely caused a cluster of highly shared sequence variants.

The CDR3 consists of 13 residues. V shed 0 bases, J shed 15 bases, and the junction held 8 bases outside the gene matches. Germline values: CDR1 LNHDA, CDR2 SQIVND (reference sequence). The PCR contained 60 Vbeta and 13 Jbeta primers. Authors' data handling: An analysis that came later counted 80 million or so unique TCR beta chains, some 11 million shared. Clones were read by immunoSEQ multiplex PCR, and TCRdb kept only the in-frame ones, dropping some. The V and J calls and clone size come from that table; D and trimming were worked out from the DNA. The sample yields 120,000 to 150,000 clones, 60% to 85% seen once. This clone came up a few times. Its antigen is not known.

The rearrangement links TRBV19 to TRBJ1-5, with 7 bases fitting TRBD1. Sequencing was performed on PBMCs. This TCR was recovered from a man aged 35-49 years in good health and CMV-seropositive. The CDR3 DNA follows: TGTGCCAGTAGTATAGAACAGGGGATTCGTATGCATTTT. It is translated as CASSIEQGIRMHF.